This T cell receptor beta chain is from a study of blood T cell repertoires in COVID-19 (dated by TCRdb to 2020 to 2021). With respect to the entire study: Collaborator samples came from the United States, Italy and Spain and covered acute and convalescent phases of COVID-19. The prospective study material was composed of cDNA or gDNA derived from T cells, B-cell-depleted T cells, or PBMCs. Deeply sampled blood TCRbeta repertoires from subjects exposed to, actively infected with, or recovered from COVID-19 were included in the dataset. A freely available public database, intended as a resource for researchers studying the immune response to SARS-CoV-2, is where the repertoires were released. Samples were obtained from the ongoing ImmuneRACE study (first 160 participants) and from about 1,300 subjects provided by 6 global collaborators. A de-identified subject ID, COVID-19 status, age in years and sex were almost always included in the sample metadata. Where available, HLA class I and class II types were obtained from metadata supplied by the sample provider rather than from assay-based typing.

Concerning this clone: The specificity of this receptor is unknown. Per-nucleotide qualities are absent, and no much larger clonotype sits a single base away.

Study-wide findings and limitations: The quantity of clinical and demographic metadata differed by source and by participant and was supplied without curation.

Whole blood was collected in K2EDTA tubes by collaborating institutions according to the institutions' own protocols. For TCRbeta analysis, collaborators shipped samples in one of three forms: frozen whole blood, isolated PBMCs, or DNA extracted from either of those sample types. Including cysteine and phenylalanine, the CDR3 has 15 amino acids. Kept here is only the CDR3 DNA, which spans 45 bases and is read in frame from base 1. V is reduced by 0 bases and J by 3 bases, leaving a spacing of 11 bases between them. The germline V gene encodes CDR1 SGHRS and CDR2 YFSETQ. TCRbeta CDR3 regions were amplified from genomic DNA using the immunoSEQ Assay, a bias-controlled multiplex PCR. The authors processed their data as follows. The number of nucleated cells in each sample was estimated by amplification of reference gene primers within the assay. To quantify the absolute abundance of each unique TCRbeta CDR3 rearrangement, sequence reads were collapsed and filtered. For each sample, productive Simpson clonality was calculated by taking the square root of Simpson's diversity index across productive rearrangements. In its TCRdb copy, this immuneACCESS table keeps in-frame sequences only and misses some clones. Where compared with another copy, unresolved V genes explain less than half of these, and the others have no known cause. D and trimming were read from the DNA, whereas the V and J calls and clone size are those reported in that table. This sample gives some 190,000 clones in total; roughly 84% of them show up just once. Clones ranked in the top ten supply under 12% of the sample.

What was sequenced was peripheral blood. The chain joins TRBV5-1 to TRBJ2-3; the best D guess is TRBD1, with 5 bases matching. This TCR derives from an elderly woman with active or convalescent COVID-19. The DNA is as follows: TGCGCCAGCAGCTTGGCCCAGGGTGTAACAGATACGCAGTATTTT. Translated, this is CASSLAQGVTDTQYF.